The rows below give T cell receptor beta chains drawn from one sample of a study of shared clonotypes between healthy human individuals. TCRdb keeps only in-frame clones here, not all; method: immunoSEQ multiplex PCR. The sample contains about 680,000 clones, less than 85% of which appear only once. The sample taken for sequencing was memory CD4+ T cells sorted from blood. These receptors all stem from a woman aged 25 to 39 in good health. Each CDR3 is given with its conserved first and last residue. D genes are given only for firm matches. Only part of the rows carry a size: once, few, many, or a class if the clone is expanded.

D	V	size	J	DNA	CDR3
-	TRBV27	-	TRBJ1-5	TGTGCCAGCAGCCATAAAAGGGGCAGGGGTGGCAATCAGCCCCAGCATTTT	CASSHKRGRGGNQPQHF
-	TRBV10-2	-	TRBJ2-7	TGCGCCAGCATGGGGAGCGGTAAGGGTTACGAGCAGTACTTC	CASMGSGKGYEQYF
-	TRBV20-1	-	TRBJ1-1	TGCCGGACTGGAATGAACACTGAAGCTTTCTTT	CRTGMNTEAFF
-	TRBV28	once	TRBJ2-6	TGTGCCAGCAGGGACAGTGGGTCATCTGGGGCCAACGTCCTGACTTTC	CASRDSGSSGANVLTF
-	TRBV11-2	-	TRBJ1-2	TGTGCCAGCAGCTTTGAGGGGCTCTATGGCTACACCTTC	CASSFEGLYGYTF
-	TRBV28	-	TRBJ1-5	TGTGCCAGCGCTCGGAGGGGCGGGGGCAATCAGCCCCAGCATTTT	CASARRGGGNQPQHF
-	TRBV7-7	few	TRBJ2-7	TGTGCCAGCAGCTTAGCCGACGGCGGGACCTACGAGCAGTACTTC	CASSLADGGTYEQYF
-	TRBV28	few	TRBJ2-7	TGTGCCAGCAGTTTATTAAAGATCCTGTCCCCTCACGAGCAGTACTTC	CASSLLKILSPHEQYF
TRBD1	TRBV25-1	-	TRBJ2-4	TGTGCCAGCAGTGAATGGGACAGGGACGCCAAAAACATTCAGTACTTC	CASSEWDRDAKNIQYF
-	TRBV10-2	-	TRBJ1-2	TGCGCCAGCAGTGCCGGGCCAGCAAGGACCGGTGGGAGAGGCTACACCTTC	CASSAGPARTGGRGYTF
TRBD1	TRBV11-2	-	TRBJ1-5	TGTGCCAGCAGCCTACAGGGGGCTGGAAATCAGCCCCAGCATTTT	CASSLQGAGNQPQHF
TRBD2	TRBV6-5	-	TRBJ2-3	TGTGCCAGCAACCCACCGGGACTAGGCCATACGCAGTATTTT	CASNPPGLGHTQYF
TRBD1	TRBV6-1	-	TRBJ2-3	TGTGCCAGCACTAACAGGGGACAAAGCACAGATACGCAGTATTTT	CASTNRGQSTDTQYF
TRBD1	TRBV2	-	TRBJ1-2	TGTGCCAGCAGTGCCTCGACAGGGAACTATGGCTACACCTTC	CASSASTGNYGYTF
TRBD2	TRBV5-4	-	TRBJ2-1	TGTGCCAGCAGCACCCTTTCTAGCGGGAGGGCGAATGAGCAGTTCTTC	CASSTLSSGRANEQFF
TRBD2	TRBV2	-	TRBJ2-2	TGTGCCAGCGAATCCCTAGCGGGTGGTTCCGGGGAGCTGTTTTTT	CASESLAGGSGELFF
TRBD2	TRBV5-1	-	TRBJ2-1	TGCGCCAGCAGCTTCCGAGCGGGAGTCACCTACAATGAGCAGTTCTTC	CASSFRAGVTYNEQFF
TRBD2	TRBV11-2	-	TRBJ2-5	TGTGCCAGCAGCTTAGTTTCGCTAGCGGAACAAGAGACCCAGTACTTC	CASSLVSLAEQETQYF
-	TRBV21-1	few	TRBJ2-7	TGTGCCATCCGCCGACTAGCGCGTATCTACGAGCAGTACTTC	CAIRRLARIYEQYF
TRBD2	TRBV18	-	TRBJ2-3	TGTGCCAGCTCAAGACTCTCCGGGACTAGTAGCACAGATACGCAGTATTTT	CASSRLSGTSSTDTQYF
-	TRBV5-5	-	TRBJ1-5	TGTGCCAGCAGCTTGGGACCCAAGCCCAGCAATCAGCCCCAGCATTTT	CASSLGPKPSNQPQHF
-	TRBV5-1	-	TRBJ2-1	TGCGCCAGTCAGACTGGGAATGAGCAGTTCTTC	CASQTGNEQFF